This TCR beta chain was captured in a study of early T cells in non-severe SARS-CoV-2 infection. A single record per CDR3 protein comes from TCRdb applying MiXCR to the 5' RACE reads. The table records 75,000 to 95,000 distinct CDR3 sequences, 16% of them present only once. Worth noting for this clonotype: One junction end does not reproduce the germline sequence, and a read error may be involved.

The CDR3 is 16 amino acids. Germline loops: CDR1 MNHNY, CDR2 SVGAGI (reference sequence). Sample: whole blood, taken at baseline. This sequence joins TRBV6-6 and TRBJ2-1, with D perhaps TRBD1 or TRBD2 (7 bases each). This sequence was found in an adult who was a healthcare worker with PCR-confirmed SARS-CoV-2 infection or an uninfected control (not recorded which). Here the CDR3 reads CASSYSRGEGRDEQVF. The CDR3, as DNA: TGTGCCAGCAGTTACTCCAGGGGGGAGGGCCGGGATGAGCAGGTCTTC.